These 7 T cell receptor beta chains were sequenced from one sample in a study of blood T cells in healthy people across ages. Through a sample-barcoded 5' primer and a J-beta primer mix, a second PCR was run for about 6 to 11 cycles. One entry per CDR3 protein, called by TCRdb with MiXCR from the 5' RACE reads. The sample records some 1.5 million distinct CDR3 sequences, 28% being singletons. Specimen: blood. The receptors originated from a woman in her 30s in good health.

This clonotype came up a few times. V usage is TRBV7-2 and J usage is TRBJ2-7, with 14 nucleotides matching TRBD2. Germline CDR1 and CDR2: SGHTA and FQGNSA. V trimming: 5 bases; J trimming: 1 base; junction bases outside the gene matches: 10. The CDR3 length is 18 residues. CDR3 DNA: TGTGCCAGCAGCCCGGGACTAGCGGGAGAAGGATGGTCCTACGAGCAGTACTTC. Translated, it gives CASSPGLAGEGWSYEQYF.

In its sample, this clonotype was seen once. The chain joins TRBV12-3 or TRBV12-4 to TRBJ2-3; D tentatively fits TRBD1 or TRBD2 (5 bases each). The V end lost 3 bases, the J end lost 15 bases, and 28 bases lay between the germline ends. The CDR3 totals 16 residues. The DNA of the CDR3 is TGTGCCAGCAGTTTGTCGTGGTTGGTCGGGGCAGATGTGCAATATTTT. The encoded protein is CASSLSWLVGADVQYF.

The gene calls are TRBV20-1 and TRBJ2-7, with D possibly being TRBD2 (5 bases). Between the trimmed V and J ends, which lost 6 bases and 4 bases, there was a span of 19 bases. CDR1 and CDR2 from the germline V gene are DFQATT and SNEGSKA (reference sequence). This CDR3 spans 14 amino acids. CDR3 amino acids: CSARRPAAYYEQYF. The DNA for the CDR3 is TGCAGTGCCAGGAGACCAGCGGCCTATTACGAGCAGTACTTC.

The chain uses TRBV4-3 and TRBJ2-5; no clear D gene. Germline-derived CDR1 and CDR2 are LGHNA and YSLEER. V lost 0 bases to trimming and J lost 0 bases, with 8 bases between them. CDR3 length: 15 residues. The CDR3, as DNA: TGCGCCAGCAGCCAAGAAAGGGCCTACCAAGAGACCCAGTACTTC. Translating gives CASSQERAYQETQYF.

This clonotype was counted ten times or more. The CDR3: CSVGRAGSGYEQYF. In nucleotides, the CDR3 is TGCAGCGTCGGGAGGGCCGGGTCGGGCTACGAGCAGTACTTC. The genes are TRBV29-1 and TRBJ2-7; 8 positions agree with TRBD2. There are 14 residues in the CDR3. The germline gives CDR1 SQVTM, CDR2 ANQGSEA. V gave up 6 bases and J gave up 3 bases; unmatched junction bases: 10.

Points on this clonotype: A junction boundary mismatches the germline segment, possibly from a read error. V gene TRBV7-2 combines with J gene TRBJ2-1; TRBD2 matches at 8 bases. Germline V gene data show CDR1 as SGHTA and CDR2 as FQGNSA. The CDR3 totals 15 residues. The CDR3 sequence: CASGLVGLAYNEQFF. The CDR3 DNA reads TGTGCCAGCGGCTTAGTGGGACTAGCCTACAATGAGCAGTTCTTC.

To note about this clonotype: A read error may be the cause here, since a much bigger clone is one base away. The chain combines TRBV15 with TRBJ2-3, with 7 bases that match TRBD2. CDR1 is LNHNV and CDR2 is YYDKDF in the germline V gene (reference sequence). The CDR3 extends over 13 amino acids. The CDR3 bases are TGTGCCACCAGCTTCTCGCTAGCGGATACGCGGTATTTT. This sequence encodes CATSFSLADTRYF.